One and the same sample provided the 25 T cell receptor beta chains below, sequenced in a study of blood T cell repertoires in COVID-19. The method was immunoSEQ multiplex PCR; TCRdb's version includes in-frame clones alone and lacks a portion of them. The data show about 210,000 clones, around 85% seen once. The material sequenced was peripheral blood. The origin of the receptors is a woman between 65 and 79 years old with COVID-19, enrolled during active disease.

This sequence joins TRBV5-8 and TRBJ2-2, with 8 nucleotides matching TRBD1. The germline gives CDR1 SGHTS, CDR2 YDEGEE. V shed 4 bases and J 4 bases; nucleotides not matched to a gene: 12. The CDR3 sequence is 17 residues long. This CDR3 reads CASSRGDRSLGTGELFF. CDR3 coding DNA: TGTGCCAGCAGCCGAGGGGACAGGTCCTTGGGCACCGGGGAGCTGTTTTTT.

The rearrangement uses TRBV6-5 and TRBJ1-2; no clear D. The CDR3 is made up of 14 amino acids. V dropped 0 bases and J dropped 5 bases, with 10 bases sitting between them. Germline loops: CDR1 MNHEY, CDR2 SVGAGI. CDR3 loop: CASSYSSRRYGYTF. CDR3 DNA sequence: TGTGCCAGCAGTTACTCTTCCAGGAGGTATGGCTACACCTTC.

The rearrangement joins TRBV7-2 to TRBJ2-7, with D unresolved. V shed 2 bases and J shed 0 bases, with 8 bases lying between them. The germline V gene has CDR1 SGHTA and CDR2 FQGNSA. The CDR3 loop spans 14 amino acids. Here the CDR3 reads CASSLRQASYEQYF. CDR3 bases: TGTGCCAGCAGCTTAAGGCAGGCCTCCTACGAGCAGTACTTC.

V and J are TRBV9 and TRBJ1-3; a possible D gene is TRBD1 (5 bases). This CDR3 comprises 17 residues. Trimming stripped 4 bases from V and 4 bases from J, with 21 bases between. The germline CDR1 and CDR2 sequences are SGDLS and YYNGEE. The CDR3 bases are TGTGCCAGCAGCCCATTATGGGGGACTGTTGGAGGAAACACCATATATTTT. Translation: CASSPLWGTVGGNTIYF. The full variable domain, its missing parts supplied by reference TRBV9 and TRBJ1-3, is DSGVTQTPKHLITATGQRVTLRCSPRSGDLSVYWYQQSLDQGLQFLIQYYNGEERAKGNILERFSAQQFPDLHSELNLSSLELGDSALYFCASSPLWGTVGGNTIYFGEGSWLTVV.

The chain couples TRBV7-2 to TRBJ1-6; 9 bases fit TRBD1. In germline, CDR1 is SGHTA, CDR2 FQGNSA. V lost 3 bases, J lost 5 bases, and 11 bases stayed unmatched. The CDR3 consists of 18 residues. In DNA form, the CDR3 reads TGTGCCAGCAGCTTGCGCCCGCGACAGGGGGACAATAATTCACCCCTCCACTTT. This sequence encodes CASSLRPRQGDNNSPLHF.

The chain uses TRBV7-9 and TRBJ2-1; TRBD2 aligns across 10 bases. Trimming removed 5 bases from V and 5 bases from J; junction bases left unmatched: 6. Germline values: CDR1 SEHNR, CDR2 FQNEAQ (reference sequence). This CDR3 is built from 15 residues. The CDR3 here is CASSGSGGRDNEQFF. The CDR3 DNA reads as TGTGCCAGCAGCGGTAGCGGGGGGCGGGACAATGAGCAGTTCTTC.

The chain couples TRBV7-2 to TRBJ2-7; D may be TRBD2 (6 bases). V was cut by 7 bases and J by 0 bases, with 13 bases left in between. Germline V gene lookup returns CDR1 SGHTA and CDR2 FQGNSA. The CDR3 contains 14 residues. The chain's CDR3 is CASTVPGSSYEQYF. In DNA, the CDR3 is TGTGCCAGCACCGTCCCCGGGAGCTCCTACGAGCAGTACTTC. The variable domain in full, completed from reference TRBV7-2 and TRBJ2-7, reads GAGVSQSPSNKVTEKGKDVELRCDPISGHTALYWYRQSLGQGLEFLIYFQGNSAPDKSGLPSDRFSAERTGGSVSTLTIQRTQQEDSAVYLCASTVPGSSYEQYFGPGTRLTVT.

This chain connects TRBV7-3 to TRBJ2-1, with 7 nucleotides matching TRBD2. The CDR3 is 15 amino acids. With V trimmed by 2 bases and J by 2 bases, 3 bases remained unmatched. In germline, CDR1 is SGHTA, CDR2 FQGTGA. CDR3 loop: CASSLGTTTYNEQFF. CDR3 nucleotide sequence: TGTGCCAGCAGCTTAGGGACTACGACCTACAATGAGCAGTTCTTC.

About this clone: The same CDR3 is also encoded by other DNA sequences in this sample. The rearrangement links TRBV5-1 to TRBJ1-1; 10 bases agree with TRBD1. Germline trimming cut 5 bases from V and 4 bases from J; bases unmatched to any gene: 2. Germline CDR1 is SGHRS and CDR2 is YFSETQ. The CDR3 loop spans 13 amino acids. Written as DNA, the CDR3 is TGCGCCAGCAGAGGACAGGGGGGCACTGAAGCTTTCTTT. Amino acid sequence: CASRGQGGTEAFF.

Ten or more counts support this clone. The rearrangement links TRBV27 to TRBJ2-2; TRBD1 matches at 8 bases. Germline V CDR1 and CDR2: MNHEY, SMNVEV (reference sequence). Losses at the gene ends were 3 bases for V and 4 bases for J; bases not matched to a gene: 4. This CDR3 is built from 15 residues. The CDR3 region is CASSLRQGATGELFF. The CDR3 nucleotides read TGTGCCAGCAGTTTGCGGCAGGGGGCCACCGGGGAGCTGTTTTTT.

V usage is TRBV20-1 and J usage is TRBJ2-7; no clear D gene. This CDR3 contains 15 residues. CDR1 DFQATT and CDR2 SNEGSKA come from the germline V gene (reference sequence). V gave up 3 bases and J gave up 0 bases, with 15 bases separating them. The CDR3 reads CSASRFNYFSYEQYF. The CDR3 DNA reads TGCAGTGCTAGTCGGTTTAACTACTTCTCCTACGAGCAGTACTTC.

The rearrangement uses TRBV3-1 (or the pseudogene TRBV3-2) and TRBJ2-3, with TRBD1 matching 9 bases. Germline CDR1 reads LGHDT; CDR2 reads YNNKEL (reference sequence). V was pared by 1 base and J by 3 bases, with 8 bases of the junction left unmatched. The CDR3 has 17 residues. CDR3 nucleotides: TGTGCCAGCAGCCAAGGGCCGGGGGGACAGGGTACAGATACGCAGTATTTT. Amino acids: CASSQGPGGQGTDTQYF.

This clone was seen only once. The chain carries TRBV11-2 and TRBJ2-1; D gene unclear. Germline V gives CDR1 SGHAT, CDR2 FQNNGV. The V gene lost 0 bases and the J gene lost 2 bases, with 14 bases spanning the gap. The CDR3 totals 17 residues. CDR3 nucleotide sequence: TGTGCCAGCAGCTTAGATCTCGGAGAGGCCCCCTACAATGAGCAGTTCTTC. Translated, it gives CASSLDLGEAPYNEQFF.

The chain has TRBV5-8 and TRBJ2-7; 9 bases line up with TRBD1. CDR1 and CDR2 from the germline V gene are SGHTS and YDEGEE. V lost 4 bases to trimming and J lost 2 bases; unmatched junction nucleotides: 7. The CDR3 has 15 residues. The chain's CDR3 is CASSLNRGPTYEQYF. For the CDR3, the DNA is TGTGCCAGCAGCCTAAACAGGGGGCCCACCTACGAGCAGTACTTC.

The CDR3 spells CASSIQGDYGYTF. The CDR3 bases are TGTGCCAGCAGTATACAGGGAGACTATGGCTACACCTTC. The chain links TRBV6-2 or TRBV6-3 to TRBJ1-2; D possibly corresponds to TRBD1 (6 bases). The CDR3 is 13 amino acids. The V and J ends lost 5 bases and 3 bases respectively, with 10 bases between them. The germline gives CDR1 MNHEY, CDR2 SVGEGT.

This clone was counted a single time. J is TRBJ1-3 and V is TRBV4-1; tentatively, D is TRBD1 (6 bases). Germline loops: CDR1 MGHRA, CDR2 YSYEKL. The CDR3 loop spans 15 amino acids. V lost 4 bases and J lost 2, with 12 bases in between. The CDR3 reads CASSPQGGAGNTIYF. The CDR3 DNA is TGCGCCAGCAGCCCCCAAGGGGGGGCTGGAAACACCATATATTTT.

The CDR3 loop is CASRSDKLMNTEAFF. For the CDR3, the DNA is TGTGCCAGTAGGTCAGATAAACTAATGAACACTGAAGCTTTCTTT. The genes are TRBV19 and TRBJ1-1; D unclear. Germline V gene lookup returns CDR1 LNHDA and CDR2 SQIVND (reference sequence). Trimming stripped 6 bases from V and 0 bases from J, with 14 bases between. This CDR3 is built from 15 residues. Combining the CDR3 with reference TRBV19 and TRBJ1-1 gives the whole variable domain DGGITQSPKYLFRKEGQNVTLSCEQNLNHDAMYWYRQDPGQGLRLIYYSQIVNDFQKGDIAEGYSVSREKKESFPLTVTSAQKNPTAFYLCASRSDKLMNTEAFFGQGTRLTVV.

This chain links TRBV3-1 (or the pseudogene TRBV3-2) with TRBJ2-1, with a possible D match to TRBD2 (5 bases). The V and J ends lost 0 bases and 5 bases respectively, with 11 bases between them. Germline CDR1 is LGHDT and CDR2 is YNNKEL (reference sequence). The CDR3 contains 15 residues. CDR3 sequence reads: CASSQEGVSNNEQFF. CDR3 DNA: TGTGCCAGCAGCCAAGAGGGAGTCTCAAACAATGAGCAGTTCTTC.

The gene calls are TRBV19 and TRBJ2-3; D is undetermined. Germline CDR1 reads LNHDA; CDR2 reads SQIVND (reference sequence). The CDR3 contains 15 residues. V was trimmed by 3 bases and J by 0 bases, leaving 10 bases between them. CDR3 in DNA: TGTGCCAGTAGTATTTACTTCGCTAGCACAGATACGCAGTATTTT. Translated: CASSIYFASTDTQYF. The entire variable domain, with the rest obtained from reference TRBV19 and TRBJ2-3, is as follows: DGGITQSPKYLFRKEGQNVTLSCEQNLNHDAMYWYRQDPGQGLRLIYYSQIVNDFQKGDIAEGYSVSREKKESFPLTVTSAQKNPTAFYLCASSIYFASTDTQYFGPGTRLTVL.

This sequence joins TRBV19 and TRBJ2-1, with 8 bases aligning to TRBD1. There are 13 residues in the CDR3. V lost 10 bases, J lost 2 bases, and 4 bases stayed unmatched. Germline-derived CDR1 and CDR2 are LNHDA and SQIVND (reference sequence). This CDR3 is CATGQGAYNEQFF. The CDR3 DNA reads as TGTGCCACCGGACAGGGCGCCTACAATGAGCAGTTCTTC.

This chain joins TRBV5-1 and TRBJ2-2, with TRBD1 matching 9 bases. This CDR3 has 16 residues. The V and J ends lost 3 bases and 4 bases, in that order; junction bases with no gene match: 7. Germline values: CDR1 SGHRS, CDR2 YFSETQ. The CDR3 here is CASSSQGAGGTGELFF. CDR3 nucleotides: TGCGCCAGCAGCTCACAGGGGGCAGGGGGCACCGGGGAGCTGTTTTTT.

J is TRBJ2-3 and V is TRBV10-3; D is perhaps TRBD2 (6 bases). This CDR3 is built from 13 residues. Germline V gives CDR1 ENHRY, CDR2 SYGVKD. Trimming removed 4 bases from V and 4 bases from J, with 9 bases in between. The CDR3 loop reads CAISAGEADTQYF. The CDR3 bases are TGTGCCATCAGTGCGGGAGAGGCAGATACGCAGTATTTT.

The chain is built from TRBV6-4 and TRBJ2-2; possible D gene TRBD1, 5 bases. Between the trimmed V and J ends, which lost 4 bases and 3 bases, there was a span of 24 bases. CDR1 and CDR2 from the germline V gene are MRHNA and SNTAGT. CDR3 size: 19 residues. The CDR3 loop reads CASSARPHRSNEHTGELFF. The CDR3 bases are TGTGCCAGCAGTGCCCGCCCCCACAGGTCCAACGAGCACACCGGGGAGCTGTTTTTT.

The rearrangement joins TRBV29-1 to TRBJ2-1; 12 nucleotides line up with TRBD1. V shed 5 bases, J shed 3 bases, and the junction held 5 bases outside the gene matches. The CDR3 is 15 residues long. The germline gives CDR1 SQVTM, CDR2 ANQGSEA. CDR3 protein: CSVLGTGGDYNEQFF. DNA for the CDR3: TGCAGCGTTCTAGGGACAGGGGGCGACTACAATGAGCAGTTCTTC.

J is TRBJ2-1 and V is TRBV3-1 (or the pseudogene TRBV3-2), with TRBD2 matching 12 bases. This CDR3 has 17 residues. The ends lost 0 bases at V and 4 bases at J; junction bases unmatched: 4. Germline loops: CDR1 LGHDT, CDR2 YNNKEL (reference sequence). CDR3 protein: CASSQDRTSGIYNEQFF. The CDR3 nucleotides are TGTGCCAGCAGCCAAGATAGGACTAGCGGGATATACAATGAGCAGTTCTTC.